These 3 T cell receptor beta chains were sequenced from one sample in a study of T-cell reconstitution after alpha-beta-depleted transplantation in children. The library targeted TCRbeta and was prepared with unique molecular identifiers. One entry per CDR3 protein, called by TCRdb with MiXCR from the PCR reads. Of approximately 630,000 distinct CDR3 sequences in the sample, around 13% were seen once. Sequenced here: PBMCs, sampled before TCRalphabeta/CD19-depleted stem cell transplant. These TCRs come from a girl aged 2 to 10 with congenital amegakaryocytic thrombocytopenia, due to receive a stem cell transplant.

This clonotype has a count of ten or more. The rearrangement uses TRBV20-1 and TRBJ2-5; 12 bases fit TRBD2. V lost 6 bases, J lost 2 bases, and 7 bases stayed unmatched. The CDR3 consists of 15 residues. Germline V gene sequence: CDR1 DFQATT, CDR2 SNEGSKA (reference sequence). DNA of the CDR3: TGCAGTGCCACTCGGACTAGCGGGATTCAAGAGACCCAGTACTTC. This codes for CSATRTSGIQETQYF.

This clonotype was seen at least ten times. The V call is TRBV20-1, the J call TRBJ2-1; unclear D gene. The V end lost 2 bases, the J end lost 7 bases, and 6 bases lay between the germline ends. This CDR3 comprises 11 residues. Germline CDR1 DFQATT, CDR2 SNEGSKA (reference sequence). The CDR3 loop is CSARSLNEQFF. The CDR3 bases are TGCAGTGCTAGAAGCCTTAATGAGCAGTTCTTC.

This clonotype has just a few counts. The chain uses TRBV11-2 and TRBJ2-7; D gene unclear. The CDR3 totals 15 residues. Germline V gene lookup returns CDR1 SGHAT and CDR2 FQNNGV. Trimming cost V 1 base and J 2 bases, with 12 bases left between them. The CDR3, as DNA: TGTGCCAGCAGCTTAGGAACAGCACGCACCTACGAGCAGTACTTC. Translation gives CASSLGTARTYEQYF.